The next 10 T cell receptor beta chains were all read from a single sample in a study of cytomegalovirus exposure and HLA in healthy donors. PCR was performed using 60 Vbeta and 13 Jbeta primers. The data were produced by immunoSEQ multiplex PCR, yet TCRdb's version contains in-frame clones alone and is incomplete. The sample lists about 110,000 clones; around 69% were seen once. The sample taken for sequencing was PBMCs. The receptors were sampled from a woman in her thirties or forties in good health and CMV-seropositive.

This chain joins TRBV5-8 and TRBJ2-1, with D maybe TRBD2 (5 bases). The CDR3 has 16 residues. V lost 0 bases and J lost 0, with 10 bases in between. Germline-derived CDR1 and CDR2 are SGHTS and YDEGEE. The CDR3 bases are TGTGCCAGCAGCTTGGAGACGGGGAGCTCCTACAATGAGCAGTTCTTC. It translates to CASSLETGSSYNEQFF.

V and J are TRBV5-1 and TRBJ1-2; D not certain. Trimming took off 4 bases at V and 3 bases at J, with 13 bases between the two ends. This CDR3 spans 14 amino acids. Looked up from germline, CDR1 is SGHRS and CDR2 is YFSETQ. The CDR3 region is CASSDAGGYYGYTF. CDR3 DNA: TGCGCCAGCAGCGACGCCGGAGGGTACTATGGCTACACCTTC.

The rearrangement links TRBV7-6 to TRBJ2-3; 16 positions match TRBD2. There are 19 residues in the CDR3. Germline values: CDR1 SGHVS, CDR2 FNYEAQ. The ends lost 3 bases at V and 9 bases at J; junction bases unmatched: 15. The CDR3 nucleotides read TGTGCCAGCAGCTTTGCTCCGGGACTAGCGGGGGGGCGGCCAGGGACGCAGTATTTT. It encodes CASSFAPGLAGGRPGTQYF.

The J gene is TRBJ2-2, the V gene TRBV11-2, with TRBD1 identical over 10 bases. Per germline, CDR1 SGHAT and CDR2 FQNNGV. The CDR3 contains 17 residues. V trimming: 1 base; J trimming: 5 bases; junction bases outside the gene matches: 7. This CDR3 reads CASSLVRRTGGTGELFF. The CDR3 coding sequence is TGTGCCAGCAGCTTAGTCAGGCGGACAGGGGGTACCGGGGAGCTGTTTTTT. The full variable domain, with the rest looked up from reference TRBV11-2 and TRBJ2-2, is EAGVAQSPRYKIIEKRQSVAFWCNPISGHATLYWYQQILGQGPKLLIQFQNNGVVDDSQLPKDRFSAERLKGVDSTLKIQPAKLEDSAVYLCASSLVRRTGGTGELFFGEGSRLTVL.

In the case of this clone: A junction boundary mismatches the germline segment, possibly from a read error. This sample also contains other DNA sequences that code for the same CDR3. The chain combines TRBV9 with TRBJ2-3; 8 nucleotides align to TRBD2. The CDR3 covers 15 residues. CDR1 is SGDLS and CDR2 is YYNGEE in the germline V gene. DNA of the CDR3: TGCGCCAGCAGCGTAGGAGGCGGGGGGCGAGATACGCAGTATTTT. It translates to CASSVGGGGRDTQYF. Variable domain in full (rest from reference TRBV9 and TRBJ2-3): DSGVTQTPKHLITATGQRVTLRCSPRSGDLSVYWYQQSLDQGLQFLIQYYNGEERAKGNILERFSAQQFPDLHSELNLSSLELGDSALYFCASSVGGGGRDTQYFGPGTRLTVL.

The chain uses TRBV5-1 and TRBJ1-1; 8 bases match TRBD1. The CDR3 is 13 amino acids. CDR1 and CDR2 (germline): SGHRS, YFSETQ. Trimming cost V 4 bases and J 5 bases; bases outside gene matches: 4. This chain's CDR3 is CASSMDRVTEAFF. The CDR3 nucleotides are TGCGCCAGCAGCATGGACAGGGTAACTGAAGCTTTCTTT.

This clone was seen a handful of times. The V gene is TRBV7-9, the J gene TRBJ2-2; TRBD2 might be the D (6 bases). The CDR3 runs 15 residues. Trimming removed 5 bases at V and 6 bases at J, with 16 bases between. The V gene's germline CDR1 is SEHNR and CDR2 FQNEAQ (reference sequence). CDR3 sequence reads: CASSPPGLQPGELFF. CDR3 coding DNA: TGTGCCAGCAGCCCTCCGGGACTCCAACCCGGGGAGCTGTTTTTT.

In its sample, this clone was seen once. The rearrangement joins TRBV9 to TRBJ1-3, with D possibly being TRBD1 (5 bases). The germline CDR1 and CDR2 sequences are SGDLS and YYNGEE. V was clipped by 1 base and J by 4 bases, with 9 bases between them. The CDR3 is made up of 14 amino acids. CDR3 nucleotide sequence: TGTGCCAGCAGCGTATGGGGGGACGGAAACACCATATATTTT. Translation: CASSVWGDGNTIYF.

The chain combines TRBV9 with TRBJ1-2; no clear D. V dropped 0 bases and J dropped 6 bases, with 15 bases sitting between them. This CDR3 spans 15 amino acids. The germline CDR1 and CDR2 sequences are SGDLS and YYNGEE. DNA of the CDR3: TGTGCCAGCAGCGTAGGTGTAAGGGAAGCGGATGGCTACACCTTC. Translation gives CASSVGVREADGYTF.

The chain uses TRBV19 and TRBJ2-1, with 7 bases that match TRBD1. V shed 2 bases and J 15 bases; nucleotides not matched to a gene: 13. In germline, CDR1 is LNHDA, CDR2 SQIVND (reference sequence). This CDR3 has 14 residues. The CDR3 nucleotides read TGTGCCAGTAGTATAACCTCCGACAGGGAACGTCGGTTCTTC. This sequence encodes CASSITSDRERRFF.